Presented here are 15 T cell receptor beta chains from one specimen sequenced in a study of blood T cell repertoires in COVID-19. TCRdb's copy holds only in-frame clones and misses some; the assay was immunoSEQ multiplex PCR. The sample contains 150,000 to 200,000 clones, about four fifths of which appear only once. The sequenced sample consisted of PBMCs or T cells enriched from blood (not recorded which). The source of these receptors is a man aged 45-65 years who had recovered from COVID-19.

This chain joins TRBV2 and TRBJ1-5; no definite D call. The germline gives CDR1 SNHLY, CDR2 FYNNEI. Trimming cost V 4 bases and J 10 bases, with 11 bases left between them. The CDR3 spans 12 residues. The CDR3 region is CASSGGLGPQHF. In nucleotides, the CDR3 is TGTGCCAGCAGTGGAGGTCTGGGTCCCCAGCATTTT. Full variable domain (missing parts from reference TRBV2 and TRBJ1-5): EPEVTQTPSHQVTQMGQEVILRCVPISNHLYFYWYRQILGQKVEFLVSFYNNEISEKSEIFDDQFSVERPDGSNFTLKIRSTKLEDSAMYFCASSGGLGPQHFGDGTRLSIL.

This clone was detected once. As DNA, the CDR3 is TGTGCCAGCAGCTTACAGGGGGCGACGAGGGAGCAGTACTTC. Translated, it gives CASSLQGATREQYF. This chain uses TRBV6-5 with TRBJ2-7, with 9 nucleotides matching TRBD1. This CDR3 comprises 14 residues. CDR1 is MNHEY and CDR2 is SVGAGI in the germline V gene. The V and J ends lost 6 bases and 7 bases, in that order; junction bases with no gene match: 10.

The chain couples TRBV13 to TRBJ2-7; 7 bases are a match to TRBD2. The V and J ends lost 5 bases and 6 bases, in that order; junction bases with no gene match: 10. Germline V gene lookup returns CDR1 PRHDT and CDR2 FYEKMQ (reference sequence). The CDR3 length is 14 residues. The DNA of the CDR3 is TGTGCCAGCAGCCCCTCAGGGAGGGGTCCCGAGCAGTACTTC. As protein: CASSPSGRGPEQYF.

Written as DNA, the CDR3 is TGTGCCAGCAGCCTCACAGGGAGCACCGGGGAGCTGTTTTTT. This translates into CASSLTGSTGELFF. The rearrangement links TRBV7-2 to TRBJ2-2; D is possibly TRBD1 (6 bases). The CDR3 is 14 amino acids. V lost 5 bases and J 4 bases, leaving 11 bases between the germline ends. Germline CDR1 reads SGHTA; CDR2 reads FQGNSA.

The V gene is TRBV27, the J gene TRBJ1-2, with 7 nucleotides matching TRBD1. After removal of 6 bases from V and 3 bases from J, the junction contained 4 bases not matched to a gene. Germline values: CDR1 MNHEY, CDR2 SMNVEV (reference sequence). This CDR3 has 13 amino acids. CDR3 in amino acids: CASRGQLHYGYTF. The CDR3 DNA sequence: TGTGCCAGCAGGGGACAGTTACACTATGGCTACACCTTC.

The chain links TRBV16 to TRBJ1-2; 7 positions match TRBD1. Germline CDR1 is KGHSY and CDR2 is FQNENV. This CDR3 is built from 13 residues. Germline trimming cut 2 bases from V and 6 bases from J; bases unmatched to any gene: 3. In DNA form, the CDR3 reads TGTGCCAGCAGCCAAGAACAGGGGAATGGCTACACCTTC. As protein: CASSQEQGNGYTF.

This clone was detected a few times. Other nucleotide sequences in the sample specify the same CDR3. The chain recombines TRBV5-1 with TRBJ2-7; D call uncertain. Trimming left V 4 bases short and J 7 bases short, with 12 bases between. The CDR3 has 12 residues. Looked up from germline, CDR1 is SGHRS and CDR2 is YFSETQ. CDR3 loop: CASSPNVGEQYF. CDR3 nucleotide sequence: TGCGCCAGCAGCCCTAACGTCGGGGAGCAGTACTTC.

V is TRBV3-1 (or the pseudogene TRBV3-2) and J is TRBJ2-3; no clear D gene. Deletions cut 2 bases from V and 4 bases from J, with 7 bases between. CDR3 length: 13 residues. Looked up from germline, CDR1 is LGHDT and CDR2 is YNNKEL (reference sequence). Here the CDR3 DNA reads TGTGCCAGCAGCCAAAATCGTGCAGATACGCAGTATTTT. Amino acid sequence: CASSQNRADTQYF.

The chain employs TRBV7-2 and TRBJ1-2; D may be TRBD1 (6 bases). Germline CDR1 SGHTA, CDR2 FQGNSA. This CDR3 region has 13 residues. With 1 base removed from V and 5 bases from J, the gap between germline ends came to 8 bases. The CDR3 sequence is CASSLGTDYGYTF. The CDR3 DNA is TGTGCCAGCAGCTTAGGGACAGATTATGGCTACACCTTC.

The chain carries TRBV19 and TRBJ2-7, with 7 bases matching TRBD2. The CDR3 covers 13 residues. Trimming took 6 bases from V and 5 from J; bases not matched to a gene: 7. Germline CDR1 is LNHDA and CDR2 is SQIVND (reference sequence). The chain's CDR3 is CASRRSGNHEQYF. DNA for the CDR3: TGTGCCAGTAGGAGAAGCGGGAACCACGAGCAGTACTTC.

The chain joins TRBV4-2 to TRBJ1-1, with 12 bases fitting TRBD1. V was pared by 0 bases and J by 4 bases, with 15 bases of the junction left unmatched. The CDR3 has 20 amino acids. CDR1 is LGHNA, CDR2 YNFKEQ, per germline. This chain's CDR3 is CASSQDLRDRGRFGGTEAFF. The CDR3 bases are TGTGCCAGCAGCCAAGACCTTCGGGACAGGGGGCGCTTTGGGGGCACTGAAGCTTTCTTT.

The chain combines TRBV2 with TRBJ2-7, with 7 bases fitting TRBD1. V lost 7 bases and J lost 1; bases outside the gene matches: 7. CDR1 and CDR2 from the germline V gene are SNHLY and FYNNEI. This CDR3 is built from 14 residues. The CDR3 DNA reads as TGTGCCAGCATGGGACAGCGGTCTTCCTACGAGCAGTACTTC. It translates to CASMGQRSSYEQYF.

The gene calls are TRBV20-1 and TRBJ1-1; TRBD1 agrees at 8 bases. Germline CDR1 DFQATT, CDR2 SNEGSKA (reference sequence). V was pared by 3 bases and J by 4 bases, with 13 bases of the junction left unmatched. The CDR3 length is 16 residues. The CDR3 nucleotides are TGCAGTGCTAGTTCCCTCTGGGAGCAGGGGGCCACTGAAGCTTTCTTT. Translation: CSASSLWEQGATEAFF.

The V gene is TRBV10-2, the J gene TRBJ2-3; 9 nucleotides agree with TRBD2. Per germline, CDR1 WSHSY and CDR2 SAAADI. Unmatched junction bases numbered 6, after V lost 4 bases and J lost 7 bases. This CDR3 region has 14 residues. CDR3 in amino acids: CASSVGLAVNTQYF. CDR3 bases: TGCGCCAGCAGTGTGGGACTAGCAGTAAATACGCAGTATTTT.

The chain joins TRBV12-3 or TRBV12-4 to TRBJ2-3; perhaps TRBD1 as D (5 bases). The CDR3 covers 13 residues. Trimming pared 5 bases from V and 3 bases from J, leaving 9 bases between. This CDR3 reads CASSPQETDTQYF. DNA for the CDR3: TGTGCCAGCAGTCCACAGGAGACAGATACGCAGTATTTT.